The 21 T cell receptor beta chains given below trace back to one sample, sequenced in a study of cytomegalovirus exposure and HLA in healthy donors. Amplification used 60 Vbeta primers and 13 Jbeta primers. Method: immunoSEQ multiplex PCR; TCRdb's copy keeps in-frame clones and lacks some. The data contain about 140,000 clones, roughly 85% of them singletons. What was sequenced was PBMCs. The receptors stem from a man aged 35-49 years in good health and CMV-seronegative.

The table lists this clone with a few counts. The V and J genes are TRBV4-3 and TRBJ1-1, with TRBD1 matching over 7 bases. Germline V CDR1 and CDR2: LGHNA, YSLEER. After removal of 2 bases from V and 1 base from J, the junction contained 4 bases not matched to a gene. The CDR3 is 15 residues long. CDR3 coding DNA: TGCGCCAGCAGCCAAAATTACAGGGGGAACACTGAAGCTTTCTTT. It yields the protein CASSQNYRGNTEAFF.

CDR3 amino acids: CASSYHGGPQYF. The DNA for the CDR3 is TGTGCCAGCAGTTACCACGGGGGGCCGCAGTATTTT. V usage is TRBV6-5 and J usage is TRBJ2-3, with TRBD2 as a possible D gene (7 bases). The V end lost 2 bases, the J end lost 10 bases, and 10 bases lay between the germline ends. The CDR3 runs to 12 residues. Germline values: CDR1 MNHEY, CDR2 SVGAGI.

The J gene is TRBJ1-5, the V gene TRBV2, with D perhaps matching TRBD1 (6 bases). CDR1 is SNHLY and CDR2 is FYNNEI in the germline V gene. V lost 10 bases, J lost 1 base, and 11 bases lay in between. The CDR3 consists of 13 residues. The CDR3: CAKTTGSNQPQHF. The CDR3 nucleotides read TGTGCCAAGACTACAGGGAGCAATCAGCCCCAGCATTTT.

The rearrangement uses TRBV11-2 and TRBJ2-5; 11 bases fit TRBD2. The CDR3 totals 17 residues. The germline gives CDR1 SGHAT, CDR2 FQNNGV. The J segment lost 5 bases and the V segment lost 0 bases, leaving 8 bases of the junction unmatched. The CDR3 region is CASSLDLSGGAGETQYF. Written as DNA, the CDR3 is TGTGCCAGCAGCTTAGATCTTAGCGGGGGGGCCGGGGAGACCCAGTACTTC.

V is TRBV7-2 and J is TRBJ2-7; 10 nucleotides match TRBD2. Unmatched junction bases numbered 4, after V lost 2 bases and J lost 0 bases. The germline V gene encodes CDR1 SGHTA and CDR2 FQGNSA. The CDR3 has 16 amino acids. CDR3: CASSLHSGGPSYEQYF. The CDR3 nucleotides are TGTGCCAGCAGCTTACATAGCGGGGGGCCCTCCTACGAGCAGTACTTC.

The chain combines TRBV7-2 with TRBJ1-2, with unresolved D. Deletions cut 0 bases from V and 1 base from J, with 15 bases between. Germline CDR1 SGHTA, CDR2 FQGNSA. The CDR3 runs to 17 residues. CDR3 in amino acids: CASSLAPQDGINYGYTF. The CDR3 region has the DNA TGTGCCAGCAGCTTAGCGCCCCAGGATGGAATTAACTATGGCTACACCTTC.

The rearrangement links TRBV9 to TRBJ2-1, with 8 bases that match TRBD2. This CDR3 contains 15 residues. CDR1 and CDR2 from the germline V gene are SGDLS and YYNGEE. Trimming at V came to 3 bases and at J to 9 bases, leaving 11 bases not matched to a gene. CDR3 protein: CASSGGRGSGIEQFF. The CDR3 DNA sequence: TGTGCCAGCAGCGGGGGTAGGGGTAGCGGGATTGAGCAGTTCTTC.

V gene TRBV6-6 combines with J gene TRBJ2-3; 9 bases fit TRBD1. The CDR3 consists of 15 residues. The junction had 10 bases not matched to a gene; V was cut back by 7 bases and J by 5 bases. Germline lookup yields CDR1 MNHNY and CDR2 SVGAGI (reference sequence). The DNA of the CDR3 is TGTGCCAGCACTTGGGGGACAGGGAAGGGAGATACGCAGTATTTT. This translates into CASTWGTGKGDTQYF.

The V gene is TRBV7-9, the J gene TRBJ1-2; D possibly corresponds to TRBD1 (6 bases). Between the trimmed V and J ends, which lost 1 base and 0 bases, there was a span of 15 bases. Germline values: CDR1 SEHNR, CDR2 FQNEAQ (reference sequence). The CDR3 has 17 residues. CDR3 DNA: TGTGCCAGCAGCTTAGGTTATATGGACAGAACTAACTATGGCTACACCTTC. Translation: CASSLGYMDRTNYGYTF.

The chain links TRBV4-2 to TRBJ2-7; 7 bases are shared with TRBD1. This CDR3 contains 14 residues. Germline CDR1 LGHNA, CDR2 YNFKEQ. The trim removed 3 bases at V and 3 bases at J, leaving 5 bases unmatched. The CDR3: CASSHGQASYEQYF. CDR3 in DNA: TGTGCCAGCAGCCACGGACAGGCTAGCTACGAGCAGTACTTC.

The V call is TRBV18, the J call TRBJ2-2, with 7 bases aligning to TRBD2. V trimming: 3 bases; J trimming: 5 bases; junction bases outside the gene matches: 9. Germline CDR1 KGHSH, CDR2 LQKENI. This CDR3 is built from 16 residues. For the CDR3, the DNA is TGTGCCAGCTCACCGGCAGGGACTACTTCAACCGGGGAGCTGTTTTTT. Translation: CASSPAGTTSTGELFF.

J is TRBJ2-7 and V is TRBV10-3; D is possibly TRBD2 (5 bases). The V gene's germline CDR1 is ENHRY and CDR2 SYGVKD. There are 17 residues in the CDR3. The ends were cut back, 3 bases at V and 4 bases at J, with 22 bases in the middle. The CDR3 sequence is CAISDPIDPGNFYEQYF. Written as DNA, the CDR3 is TGTGCCATCAGTGACCCCATCGACCCGGGAAACTTTTACGAGCAGTACTTC.

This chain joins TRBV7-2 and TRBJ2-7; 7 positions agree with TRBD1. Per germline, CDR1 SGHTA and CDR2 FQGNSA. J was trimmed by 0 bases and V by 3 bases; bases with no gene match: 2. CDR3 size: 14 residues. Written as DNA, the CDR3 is TGTGCCAGCAGCTTCGACAGGGTCTCCTACGAGCAGTACTTC. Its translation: CASSFDRVSYEQYF.

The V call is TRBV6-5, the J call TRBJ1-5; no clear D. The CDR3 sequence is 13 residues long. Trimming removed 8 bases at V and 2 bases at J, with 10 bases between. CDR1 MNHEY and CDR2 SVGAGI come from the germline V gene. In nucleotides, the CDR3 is TGTGCCAGCGGGTTCCGGGGCAATCAGCCCCAGCATTTT. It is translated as CASGFRGNQPQHF.

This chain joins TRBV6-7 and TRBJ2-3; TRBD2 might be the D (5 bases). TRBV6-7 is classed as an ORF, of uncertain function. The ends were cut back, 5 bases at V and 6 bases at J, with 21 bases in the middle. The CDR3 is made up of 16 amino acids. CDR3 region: CASSTEEKFPWDTQYF. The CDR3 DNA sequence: TGTGCCAGCAGTACGGAGGAAAAATTTCCGTGGGATACGCAGTATTTT.

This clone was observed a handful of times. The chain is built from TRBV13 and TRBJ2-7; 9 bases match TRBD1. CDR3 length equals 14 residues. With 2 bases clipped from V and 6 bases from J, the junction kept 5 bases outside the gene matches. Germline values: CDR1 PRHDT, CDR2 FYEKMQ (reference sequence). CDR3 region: CASSLQQGAREQYF. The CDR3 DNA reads TGTGCCAGCAGCTTACAACAGGGGGCCCGCGAGCAGTACTTC.

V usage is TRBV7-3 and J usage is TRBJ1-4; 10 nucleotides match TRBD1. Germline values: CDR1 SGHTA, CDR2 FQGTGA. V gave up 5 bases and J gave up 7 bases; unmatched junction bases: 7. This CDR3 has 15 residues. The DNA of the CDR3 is TGTGCCAGCAGCCTGACAGGGGGCGTATCTGAAAAACTGTTTTTT. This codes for CASSLTGGVSEKLFF. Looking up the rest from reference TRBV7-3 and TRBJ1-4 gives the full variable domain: GAGVSQTPSNKVTEKGKYVELRCDPISGHTALYWYRQSLGQGPEFLIYFQGTGAADDSGLPNDRFFAVRPEGSVSTLKIQRTERGDSAVYLCASSLTGGVSEKLFFGSGTQLSVL.

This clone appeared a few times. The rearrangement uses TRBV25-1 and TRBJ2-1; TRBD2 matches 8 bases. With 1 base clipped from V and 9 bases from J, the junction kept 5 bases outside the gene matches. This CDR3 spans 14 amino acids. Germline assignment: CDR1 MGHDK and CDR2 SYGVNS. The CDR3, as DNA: TGTGCCAGCAGTGAATCGGGGACTAGGGTTGAGCAGTTCTTC. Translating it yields CASSESGTRVEQFF.

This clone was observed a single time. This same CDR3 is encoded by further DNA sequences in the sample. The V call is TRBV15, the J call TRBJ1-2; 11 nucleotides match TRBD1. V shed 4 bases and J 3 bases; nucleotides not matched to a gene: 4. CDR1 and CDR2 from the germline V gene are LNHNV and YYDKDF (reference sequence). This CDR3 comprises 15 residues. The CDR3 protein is CATSTGQGADYGYTF. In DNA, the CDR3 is TGTGCCACCAGCACCGGACAGGGGGCGGACTATGGCTACACCTTC. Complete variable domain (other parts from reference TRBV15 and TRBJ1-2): DAMVIQNPRYQVTQFGKPVTLSCSQTLNHNVMYWYQQKSSQAPKLLFHYYDKDFNNEADTPDNFQSRRPNTSFCFLDIRSPGLGDTAMYLCATSTGQGADYGYTFGSGTRLTVV.

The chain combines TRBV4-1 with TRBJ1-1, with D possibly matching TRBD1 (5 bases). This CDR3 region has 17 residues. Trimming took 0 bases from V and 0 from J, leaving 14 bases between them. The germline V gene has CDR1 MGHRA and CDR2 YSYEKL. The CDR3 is CASSQDHWGTLNTEAFF. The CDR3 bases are TGCGCCAGCAGCCAAGATCATTGGGGCACCTTGAACACTGAAGCTTTCTTT.

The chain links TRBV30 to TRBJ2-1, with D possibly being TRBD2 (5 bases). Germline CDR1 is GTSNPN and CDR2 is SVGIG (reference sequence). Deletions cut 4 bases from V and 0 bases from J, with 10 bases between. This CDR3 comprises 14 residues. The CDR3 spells CAWKRGGSYNEQFF. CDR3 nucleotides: TGTGCCTGGAAGCGCGGAGGCTCCTACAATGAGCAGTTCTTC.